This TCR beta chain was observed in a study of shared clonotypes between healthy human individuals. Study conclusions and caveats: Clonotypes shared by all four donors outscored non-shared clonotypes in generation probability. With several donors compared, 4.5% to 6.5% of naive CD4 clonotypes were shared.

About this clone: Antigen unknown.

Produced via immunoSEQ multiplex PCR; TCRdb's table is partial and in-frame only. The sample consists of under 850,000 clones, 55% to 80% of them appearing once. Germline values: CDR1 MDHEN, CDR2 SYDVKM. The CDR3 contains 16 residues. Trimming cost V 5 bases and J 10 bases, with 26 bases left between them. This TCR was recovered from a woman under 40 in good health. The rearrangement joins TRBV28 to TRBJ1-1; D remains ambiguous. The material sequenced was memory CD4+ T cells sorted from blood. Subset given: CD45RA-negative fraction. The CDR3 region has the DNA TGTGCCAGCAGTCCCCTTCCCGCGACTGGCTACATAGGAGCTTTCTTT. As protein: CASSPLPATGYIGAFF. The complete variable domain, with remaining parts taken from reference TRBV28 and TRBJ1-1, reads DVKVTQSSRYLVKRTGEKVFLECVQDMDHENMFWYRQDPGLGLRLIYFSYDVKMKEKGDIPEGYSVSREKKERFSLILESASTNQTSMYLCASSPLPATGYIGAFFGQGTRLTVV.